This entry lists 18 T cell receptor beta chains sequenced from one sample in a study of PD-1 blockade in classical Hodgkin lymphoma. Some clones are missing from TCRdb's copy, which holds only in-frame ones; the method was immunoSEQ multiplex PCR. The sample carries tens of thousands of clones, 80% to 95% recorded once. Every patient was affected by relapse after autologous stem cell transplantation, while exposure to brentuximab vedotin was not uniform. The authors purified CD4+ T cells from thawed PBMCs by magnetic negative selection. This specimen was CD4+ T cells from blood, taken at baseline. These receptors were collected from a human donor with classical Hodgkin lymphoma.

The J gene is TRBJ1-5, the V gene TRBV18, with 7 bases that match TRBD1. The CDR3 runs to 17 residues. Germline V gene sequence: CDR1 KGHSH, CDR2 LQKENI. J lost 4 bases, V lost 4 bases, and 13 bases had no gene match. The chain's CDR3 is CASSLRDSLFKNQPQHF. As DNA, the CDR3 is TGTGCCAGCTCACTCCGGGACAGCCTTTTCAAGAATCAGCCCCAGCATTTT.

The chain is built from TRBV28 and TRBJ2-1; D ambiguous. V was cut by 2 bases and J by 5 bases, with 13 bases left in between. This CDR3 contains 15 residues. CDR1 is MDHEN and CDR2 is SYDVKM in the germline V gene. DNA of the CDR3: TGTGCCAGCAGTTTAATCCCAGAACCAAACAATGAGCAGTTCTTC. Protein: CASSLIPEPNNEQFF.

This sequence joins TRBV9 and TRBJ2-7, with a possible D match to TRBD2 (6 bases). Germline V lookup: CDR1 SGDLS, CDR2 YYNGEE. The length of the CDR3 is 15 residues. The V gene lost 1 base and the J gene lost 2 bases, with 13 bases spanning the gap. CDR3 amino acids: CASSVRTGAPYEQYF. The CDR3 DNA sequence: TGTGCCAGCAGCGTACGAACGGGAGCCCCCTACGAGCAGTACTTC. Supplemented by reference TRBV9 and TRBJ2-7, the full variable domain reads DSGVTQTPKHLITATGQRVTLRCSPRSGDLSVYWYQQSLDQGLQFLIQYYNGEERAKGNILERFSAQQFPDLHSELNLSSLELGDSALYFCASSVRTGAPYEQYFGPGTRLTVT.

This sequence joins TRBV6-1 and TRBJ2-7, with D uncertain. V was trimmed by 8 bases and J by 3 bases, leaving 11 bases between them. The CDR3 runs to 12 residues. Germline loops: CDR1 MNHNS, CDR2 SASEGT. The CDR3 loop reads CASVSTSYEQYF. The CDR3 region has the DNA TGTGCCAGCGTCTCGACGAGCTACGAGCAGTACTTC.

The rearrangement joins TRBV5-1 to TRBJ2-3; 8 bases line up with TRBD2. The V and J ends lost 4 bases and 4 bases, in that order; junction bases with no gene match: 8. Germline CDR1 is SGHRS and CDR2 is YFSETQ. This CDR3 comprises 15 residues. CDR3 sequence: CASSERSGGADTQYF. The CDR3 DNA sequence: TGCGCCAGCAGCGAAAGATCGGGAGGGGCAGATACGCAGTATTTT.

The chain employs TRBV7-2 and TRBJ2-7, with 13 bases lining up with TRBD2. The CDR3 is 15 residues long. Germline assignment: CDR1 SGHTA and CDR2 FQGNSA. With 5 bases clipped from V and 1 base from J, the junction kept 2 bases outside the gene matches. In nucleotides, the CDR3 is TGTGCCAGCAGCCTACTAGCGGGAGGGTCCTACGAGCAGTACTTC. Residues: CASSLLAGGSYEQYF.

Only one count was recorded for this clone. V is TRBV7-2 and J is TRBJ2-4; D might be TRBD1 or TRBD2, each matching 6 bases. Germline assignment: CDR1 SGHTA and CDR2 FQGNSA. The CDR3 runs 14 residues. Trimming pared 7 bases from V and 6 bases from J, leaving 16 bases between. The CDR3 loop is CASTTRGGGNIQYF. In nucleotides, the CDR3 is TGTGCCAGCACCACGCGAGGGGGAGGAAACATTCAGTACTTC.

The chain links TRBV27 to TRBJ2-7, with D tentatively TRBD2 (6 bases). Trimming took off 4 bases at V and 6 bases at J, with 19 bases between the two ends. The V gene's germline CDR1 is MNHEY and CDR2 SMNVEV (reference sequence). The CDR3 has 15 amino acids. This CDR3 is CASSSSGTPLGEQYF. Written as DNA, the CDR3 is TGTGCCAGCAGTTCGTCCGGGACTCCTTTGGGCGAGCAGTACTTC.

The V gene is TRBV28, the J gene TRBJ2-1; a weak D match, TRBD2 (6 bases). The length of the CDR3 is 16 residues. Trimming took 2 bases from V and 0 from J, leaving 11 bases between them. Germline V gene lookup returns CDR1 MDHEN and CDR2 SYDVKM. CDR3 loop: CASSLPRGSSYNEQFF. The CDR3 DNA is TGTGCCAGCAGTTTACCTCGGGGGAGCTCCTACAATGAGCAGTTCTTC.

V usage is TRBV7-9 and J usage is TRBJ1-1; perhaps TRBD1 as D (5 bases). The CDR3 is 14 residues long. Germline V lookup: CDR1 SEHNR, CDR2 FQNEAQ (reference sequence). The V end lost 1 base, the J end lost 0 bases, and 6 bases lay between the germline ends. The DNA of the CDR3 is TGTGCCAGCAGCTTAGGAGGGGTGAACACTGAAGCTTTCTTT. It yields the protein CASSLGGVNTEAFF. Full variable domain (rest looked up from reference TRBV7-9 and TRBJ1-1): DTGVSQNPRHKITKRGQNVTFRCDPISEHNRLYWYRQTLGQGPEFLTYFQNEAQLEKSRLLSDRFSAERPKGSFSTLEIQRTEQGDSAMYLCASSLGGVNTEAFFGQGTRLTVV.

The chain couples TRBV5-4 to TRBJ1-2; tentative D call: TRBD1 (6 bases). This CDR3 spans 18 amino acids. CDR1 is SGHNT, CDR2 YYREEE, per germline (reference sequence). V gave up 0 bases and J gave up 5 bases, with 23 bases separating them. CDR3 in DNA: TGTGCCAGCAGCTTGGAGCTCCCTCAGGGTACAGGGCGGTATGGCTACACCTTC. Protein sequence: CASSLELPQGTGRYGYTF.

The gene calls are TRBV9 and TRBJ1-2; 7 bases align to TRBD1. The germline gives CDR1 SGDLS, CDR2 YYNGEE. The trim removed 3 bases at V and 0 bases at J, leaving 11 bases unmatched. The CDR3 extends over 17 amino acids. CDR3 protein: CASSAEGQSGTNYGYTF. CDR3 nucleotides: TGTGCCAGCAGCGCCGAGGGACAGTCGGGGACTAACTATGGCTACACCTTC.

This chain uses TRBV5-4 with TRBJ2-7; D might be TRBD2 (5 bases). V shed 0 bases and J shed 3 bases, with 19 bases lying between them. Germline V gene data show CDR1 as SGHNT and CDR2 as YYREEE (reference sequence). This CDR3 is 17 amino acids long. The CDR3 loop reads CASSLVGTQRIIYEQYF. The CDR3 bases are TGTGCCAGCAGCTTGGTAGGTACCCAGCGGATAATCTACGAGCAGTACTTC.

The chain uses TRBV14 and TRBJ1-2, with 9 bases matching TRBD1. Trimming cost V 5 bases and J 5 bases; bases outside gene matches: 6. CDR3 length equals 14 residues. Germline loops: CDR1 SGHDN, CDR2 FVKESK. As DNA, the CDR3 is TGTGCCAGCAGCAAACAGGGGGCCGGGTATGGCTACACCTTC. It is translated as CASSKQGAGYGYTF.

The CDR3 region has the DNA TGTGCCAGCAGCCAAACCCGTCAGGGTGGAGATACGCAGTATTTT. It yields the protein CASSQTRQGGDTQYF. The chain carries TRBV14 and TRBJ2-3; D is perhaps TRBD1 (5 bases). Per the germline V gene, CDR1 is SGHDN and CDR2 is FVKESK. The CDR3 runs to 15 residues. Trimming removed 2 bases at V and 5 bases at J, with 14 bases between.

The V and J genes are TRBV7-9 and TRBJ1-2, with a tentative D call TRBD1 (6 bases). The length of the CDR3 is 14 residues. V was shortened by 5 bases and J by 6 bases, with 16 bases between the two germline ends. Germline CDR1 is SEHNR and CDR2 is FQNEAQ (reference sequence). CDR3 residues: CASSQGGHADGYTF. The CDR3 region has the DNA TGTGCCAGCAGCCAAGGGGGACACGCAGATGGCTACACCTTC.

The V call is TRBV10-3, the J call TRBJ1-5, with 7 bases fitting TRBD1. The CDR3 extends over 14 amino acids. Germline lookup yields CDR1 ENHRY and CDR2 SYGVKD. V was clipped by 6 bases and J by 4 bases; unmatched bases: 6. The CDR3 nucleotides are TGTGCCATCAGCGTCGGACAGGTTAATCAGCCCCAGCATTTT. It translates to CAISVGQVNQPQHF.

This chain joins TRBV21-1 and TRBJ2-7; no DNA check was done on the table's D call, TRBD2. TRBV21-1 is marked as a pseudogene. This CDR3 contains 16 residues. CDR3 nucleotides: TGTGCCAGCAGCAAAGCGCTGCCCTTAGGAGTCTACGAGCAGTACTTC. Protein sequence: CASSKALPLGVYEQYF.